Below are 28 T cell receptor beta chains sequenced from a single sample in a study of CD8 T cells in Susac syndrome. With random hexamers, reverse transcription was performed on about 0.5 to 1 ug of RNA. TCRdb passed the immunoSEQ multiplex PCR reads through MiXCR, listing each CDR3 protein once. This table holds about 130,000 distinct CDR3 sequences, approximately 95% found once. Material for sequencing was CD8+ T cells from PBMCs. These TCRs come from a human donor with multiple sclerosis.

V usage is TRBV20-1 and J usage is TRBJ2-7; D possibly matches TRBD1 or TRBD2 (5 bases each). Deletions cut 0 bases from V and 2 bases from J, with 11 bases between. Germline-derived CDR1 and CDR2 are DFQATT and SNEGSKA (reference sequence). This CDR3 is 14 amino acids long. The CDR3, as DNA: TGCAGTGCTAGAGATGTGCCGGGGCCCTACGAGCAGTACTTC. As protein: CSARDVPGPYEQYF.

Notes on this clonotype: At one of its ends the junction is not consistent with the germline gene, which may arise from a read error. The chain couples TRBV30 to TRBJ2-1; D call uncertain. Germline-derived CDR1 and CDR2 are GTSNPN and SVGIG (reference sequence). The CDR3 sequence is 12 residues long. The CDR3 nucleotides read TGTGCCTGGAGTGTAGAAGGAAATGAGCAATTCTTC. Its protein product is CAWSVEGNEQFF.

This rearrangement joins TRBV12-3 or TRBV12-4 to TRBJ2-6, with no clear D. V was pared by 6 bases and J by 1 base, with 10 bases between. The CDR3 extends over 15 amino acids. The CDR3: CASRGIGSGANVLTF. DNA of the CDR3: TGTGCCAGCAGGGGCATCGGGTCTGGGGCCAACGTCCTGACTTTC.

The V gene is TRBV7-8, the J gene TRBJ1-5; no firm D call. V was trimmed by 3 bases and J by 0 bases, leaving 15 bases between them. Germline assignment: CDR1 SGHVS and CDR2 FQNEAQ. The CDR3 consists of 17 residues. In DNA, the CDR3 is TGTGCCAGCAGCTTGACTAGACGGGATTATAGCAATCAGCCCCAGCATTTT. This gives the protein CASSLTRRDYSNQPQHF. The entire variable domain, with the rest obtained from reference TRBV7-8 and TRBJ1-5, is as follows: GAGVSQSPRYKVAKRGQDVALRCDPISGHVSLFWYQQALGQGPEFLTYFQNEAQLDKSGLPSDRFFAERPEGSVSTLKIQRTQQEDSAVYLCASSLTRRDYSNQPQHFGDGTRLSIL.

This chain connects TRBV27 to TRBJ1-1; D remains ambiguous. Germline V gene sequence: CDR1 MNHEY, CDR2 SMNVEV (reference sequence). V dropped 3 bases and J dropped 2 bases, with 10 bases sitting between them. This CDR3 is built from 14 residues. Written as DNA, the CDR3 is TGTGCCAGCAGTTTGGGTGTCGATAACACTGAAGCTTTCTTT. This codes for CASSLGVDNTEAFF.

CDR3 region: CASSLVANEQFF. CDR3 nucleotides: TGCGCCAGCAGCTTGGTTGCGAATGAGCAGTTCTTC. V is TRBV5-1 and J is TRBJ2-1; D gene uncertain. This CDR3 comprises 12 residues. V dropped 0 bases and J dropped 7 bases, with 5 bases sitting between them. Per germline, CDR1 SGHRS and CDR2 YFSETQ.

The chain couples TRBV10-3 to TRBJ2-1; D is unresolved. CDR1 ENHRY and CDR2 SYGVKD come from the germline V gene. This CDR3 contains 12 residues. V gave up 3 bases and J gave up 7 bases, with 7 bases separating them. Here the CDR3 reads CAISDSRNEQFF. The CDR3 DNA reads TGTGCCATCAGTGATAGCAGGAATGAGCAGTTCTTC.

The CDR3 is CASSQDGGGLPYEQYF. The CDR3 region has the DNA TGTGCCAGCAGCCAAGATGGGGGTGGACTTCCCTACGAGCAGTACTTC. V usage is TRBV4-2 and J usage is TRBJ2-7; D assignment may be TRBD1 or TRBD2 (5 bases each). Germline CDR1 LGHNA, CDR2 YNFKEQ. V was cut by 0 bases and J by 2 bases, with 14 bases left in between. This CDR3 has 16 residues.

The chain couples TRBV28 to TRBJ2-3; D gene ambiguous. The CDR3 is made up of 14 amino acids. Per germline, CDR1 MDHEN and CDR2 SYDVKM. V was pared by 3 bases and J by 4 bases, with 11 bases between. The chain's CDR3 is CASSFRPRADTQYF. Here the CDR3 DNA reads TGTGCCAGCAGTTTTCGACCCCGGGCAGATACGCAGTATTTT.

J is TRBJ2-3 and V is TRBV20-1; maybe TRBD2 (5 bases). CDR3 length equals 16 residues. V dropped 2 bases and J dropped 4 bases, with 19 bases sitting between them. The germline V gene has CDR1 DFQATT and CDR2 SNEGSKA (reference sequence). CDR3 nucleotide sequence: TGCAGTGCTAGACCCGACCGGGATGTCGTCCCAGATACGCAGTATTTT. It specifies CSARPDRDVVPDTQYF.

The rearrangement links TRBV12-3 or TRBV12-4 to TRBJ2-3; possible D gene TRBD1, 6 bases. The CDR3 contains 14 residues. The germline V and J ends were trimmed by 4 bases and 0 bases, with 8 bases remaining between them. The CDR3 coding sequence is TGTGCCAGCAGTTCAGACAGGAGCACAGATACGCAGTATTTT. Protein product: CASSSDRSTDTQYF.

The genes are TRBV7-2 and TRBJ2-3, with D perhaps TRBD1 or TRBD2 (5 bases each). Germline V gives CDR1 SGHTA, CDR2 FQGNSA. The germline V and J ends were trimmed by 3 bases and 3 bases, with 16 bases remaining between them. CDR3 length: 16 amino acids. Written as DNA, the CDR3 is TGTGCCAGCAGCTTTGCCGGGACGACCAGAACAGATACGCAGTATTTT. Encoded protein: CASSFAGTTRTDTQYF. The full variable domain, in which reference TRBV7-2 and TRBJ2-3 provide the parts outside the CDR3, is GAGVSQSPSNKVTEKGKDVELRCDPISGHTALYWYRQSLGQGLEFLIYFQGNSAPDKSGLPSDRFSAERTGGSVSTLTIQRTQQEDSAVYLCASSFAGTTRTDTQYFGPGTRLTVL.

The V call is TRBV3-1, the J call TRBJ2-7; D is perhaps TRBD1 or TRBD2 (5 bases each). The CDR3 is 14 residues long. Looked up from germline, CDR1 is LGHDT and CDR2 is YNNKEL (reference sequence). V gave up 1 base and J gave up 2 bases, with 9 bases separating them. The CDR3 DNA sequence: TGTGCCAGCAGCCAAGGGGACGCCACCTACGAGCAGTACTTC. It specifies CASSQGDATYEQYF.

The chain uses TRBV7-9 and TRBJ2-7; TRBD2 is a possible D gene (5 bases). The CDR3 spans 13 residues. V was clipped by 3 bases and J by 6 bases, with 12 bases between them. The V gene's germline CDR1 is SEHNR and CDR2 FQNEAQ (reference sequence). Written as DNA, the CDR3 is TGTGCCAGCAGCTTGGGAGCTGGTTTCGAGCAGTACGTC. The encoded protein is CASSLGAGFEQYV.

This clonotype showed up just once. The chain links TRBV20-1 to TRBJ1-5; D uncertain. This CDR3 comprises 14 residues. Germline CDR1 and CDR2: DFQATT and SNEGSKA (reference sequence). Trimming cost V 0 bases and J 4 bases, with 10 bases left between them. CDR3 nucleotide sequence: TGCAGTGCTAGAGATACCCAGCCGAATCAGCCCCAGCATTTT. It codes for CSARDTQPNQPQHF.

V usage is TRBV27 and J usage is TRBJ2-5; no definite D call. V lost 5 bases and J 5 bases, leaving 15 bases between the germline ends. The CDR3 has 14 residues. Germline CDR1 is MNHEY and CDR2 is SMNVEV (reference sequence). The CDR3 reads CASSNRVADETQYF. The CDR3 DNA follows: TGTGCCAGCAGTAACCGGGTAGCCGATGAGACCCAGTACTTC.

The chain links TRBV7-9 to TRBJ2-3, with unresolved D. The CDR3 is made up of 16 amino acids. Germline V gene data show CDR1 as SEHNR and CDR2 as FQNEAQ (reference sequence). V lost 5 bases to trimming and J lost 1 base, with 16 bases between them. CDR3 sequence (DNA): TGTGCCAGCAGCGGGATGGGTGACGTCGGCACAGATACGCAGTATTTT. Translation: CASSGMGDVGTDTQYF.

The rearrangement joins TRBV3-1 to TRBJ2-1; no definite D call. CDR3 length equals 12 residues. CDR1 LGHDT and CDR2 YNNKEL come from the germline V gene (reference sequence). V lost 1 base, J lost 8 bases, and 6 bases lay in between. CDR3: CASSQANYEQFF. DNA for the CDR3: TGTGCCAGCAGCCAAGCGAACTATGAGCAGTTCTTC.

The count of this clonotype is one. The DNA for the CDR3 is TGTGCCAGCAGTACACAGGGGGCTTACTATGGCTACACCTTC. This gives the protein CASSTQGAYYGYTF. The V gene is TRBV12-3 or TRBV12-4, the J gene TRBJ1-2; 9 bases match TRBD1. There are 14 residues in the CDR3. V dropped 5 bases and J dropped 3; count of bases not matched to a gene: 4.

Here the CDR3 DNA reads TGTGCCAGCAGCCAACGGGACAGAGGTATAGCCAAAAACATTCAGTACTTC. Protein product: CASSQRDRGIAKNIQYF. This chain joins TRBV11-2 and TRBJ2-4; 7 bases match TRBD1. Trimming removed 5 bases from V and 0 bases from J; junction bases left unmatched: 10. Per germline, CDR1 SGHAT and CDR2 FQNNGV. This CDR3 has 17 amino acids.

The chain is built from TRBV19 and TRBJ2-7; TRBD1 might be the D (6 bases). Germline V gene lookup returns CDR1 LNHDA and CDR2 SQIVND (reference sequence). Trimming cost V 5 bases and J 0 bases, with 14 bases left between them. CDR3 length equals 15 residues. CDR3 protein: CASSSAGAASYEQYF. The CDR3 DNA is TGTGCCAGTAGTTCCGCAGGGGCAGCCTCCTACGAGCAGTACTTC.

V and J are TRBV27 and TRBJ2-1, with 8 positions matching TRBD2. V shed 8 bases and J 2 bases; nucleotides not matched to a gene: 8. Germline values: CDR1 MNHEY, CDR2 SMNVEV (reference sequence). The CDR3 is 15 residues long. The CDR3 sequence is CASWTSYGTYNEQFF. CDR3 nucleotide sequence: TGTGCCAGCTGGACTAGCTACGGGACCTACAATGAGCAGTTCTTC.

Comment on this clonotype: This CDR3 is missing its conserved last phenylalanine or tryptophan, likely due to a read error. The chain employs TRBV7-9 and TRBJ2-1; 13 bases agree with TRBD2. CDR3 length: 17 amino acids. V was pared by 4 bases and J by 0 bases, with 3 bases of the junction left unmatched. Germline V CDR1 and CDR2: SEHNR, FQNEAQ (reference sequence). The CDR3: CASSSRTSGSSYNEQFL. The CDR3 DNA sequence: TGTGCCAGCAGCTCGCGGACTAGCGGGAGCTCCTACAATGAGCAGTTCTTG.

The chain combines TRBV10-3 with TRBJ1-5; tentatively, D is TRBD1 (5 bases). The CDR3 runs to 15 residues. V was cut by 4 bases and J by 3 bases, with 13 bases left in between. CDR1 and CDR2 from the germline V gene are ENHRY and SYGVKD. CDR3: CAISVGAHSNQPQHF. CDR3 DNA: TGTGCCATCAGTGTAGGGGCGCACTCCAATCAGCCCCAGCATTTT.

V is TRBV7-9 and J is TRBJ2-3; TRBD1 might be the D (5 bases). Germline CDR1 is SEHNR and CDR2 is FQNEAQ (reference sequence). V was clipped by 4 bases and J by 1 base, with 12 bases between them. CDR3 size: 15 residues. The DNA for the CDR3 is TGTGCCAGCAGCTCCGCCCTAGGGGGCACAGATACGCAGTATTTT. Its translation: CASSSALGGTDTQYF.

This clonotype was counted between two and nine times. J is TRBJ2-3 and V is TRBV19; perhaps TRBD1 as D (6 bases). The ends were cut back, 5 bases at V and 10 bases at J, with 19 bases in the middle. This CDR3 comprises 14 residues. Germline V gene sequence: CDR1 LNHDA, CDR2 SQIVND (reference sequence). This CDR3 is CASSDPDRPQAQYF. The CDR3 nucleotides are TGTGCCAGTAGTGACCCGGACAGACCCCAAGCGCAGTATTTT.

This chain links TRBV2 with TRBJ2-7; D call uncertain. Trimming left V 10 bases short and J 4 bases short, with 14 bases between. This CDR3 comprises 12 residues. Germline CDR1 and CDR2: SNHLY and FYNNEI. In DNA form, the CDR3 reads TGTGCCACCCTTAGGATTGGTTACGAGCAGTACTTC. This codes for CATLRIGYEQYF.

This CDR3 is CASIQGGGTEAFF. The CDR3 bases are TGTGCCAGCATCCAAGGGGGGGGTACTGAAGCTTTCTTT. The chain uses TRBV6-2 or TRBV6-3 and TRBJ1-1; D might be TRBD1 (6 bases). V was trimmed by 7 bases and J by 5 bases, leaving 14 bases between them. The CDR3 contains 13 residues. The germline V gene has CDR1 MNHEY and CDR2 SVGEGT.